A selection of T cell receptor beta chains follows, all from one sample in a study of long-term antiretroviral therapy in people with HIV. TCRdb's table, derived via immunoSEQ multiplex PCR, lists solely in-frame clones and lacks some. The sample holds some 15,000 clones, around 85% seen once. The sequenced sample was unsorted PBMCs, obtained roughly 1.3 years before starting antiretroviral therapy. The receptors originated from a man younger than 45 with HIV. CDR3s include the opening cysteine and the closing phenylalanine or tryptophan. A D gene is named only where the DNA matches it firmly. The size entry is marked missing in some rows and otherwise reads once, few, many or a size class.

cdr3_aa: CASSFSGGPSYEQYF
cdr3_nt: TGTGCCAGCAGCTTTAGCGGGGGCCCATCCTACGAGCAGTACTTC
j_call: TRBJ2-7
v_call: TRBV11-3
clone_size: few
d_call: TRBD2

cdr3_aa: CASSGRVDLNEQFF
cdr3_nt: TGTGCCAGCAGTGGGAGGGTAGACTTGAACGAGCAGTTCTTC
j_call: TRBJ2-1
v_call: TRBV2
clone_size: -
d_call: -

cdr3_aa: CASSVGILDTEAFF
cdr3_nt: TGTGCCAGCAGCGTAGGTATCTTGGACACTGAAGCTTTCTTT
j_call: TRBJ1-1
v_call: TRBV9
clone_size: -
d_call: -

cdr3_aa: CASSQDAAPSAGGKYEQYF
cdr3_nt: TGCGCCAGCAGCCAAGATGCAGCCCCCTCGGCGGGAGGGAAGTACGAGCAGTACTTC
j_call: TRBJ2-7
v_call: TRBV4-3
clone_size: -
d_call: TRBD2

cdr3_aa: CASSPPGIETQYF
cdr3_nt: TGTGCCAGCTCACCACCGGGGATAGAGACCCAGTACTTC
j_call: TRBJ2-5
v_call: TRBV18
clone_size: once
d_call: -

cdr3_aa: CASSLGSLQGGTNEKLFF
cdr3_nt: TGCGCCAGCAGCTTAGGCTCACTACAGGGTGGGACTAATGAAAAACTGTTTTTT
j_call: TRBJ1-4
v_call: TRBV5-1
clone_size: -
d_call: -

cdr3_aa: CASSPPGKGNQQFF
cdr3_nt: TGTGCCAGCTCACCACCGGGCAAAGGGAATCAGCAGTTCTTC
j_call: TRBJ2-1
v_call: TRBV18
clone_size: few
d_call: -

cdr3_aa: CASSLGRASYEQYF
cdr3_nt: TGTGCCAGCAGCTTAGGGAGAGCGTCCTACGAGCAGTACTTC
j_call: TRBJ2-7
v_call: TRBV11-1
clone_size: -
d_call: -

cdr3_aa: CASSLVAKETQYF
cdr3_nt: TGTGCCAGCAGCTTGGTTGCGAAAGAGACCCAGTACTTC
j_call: TRBJ2-5
v_call: TRBV5-6
clone_size: -
d_call: -

cdr3_aa: CASRSGTGNYGYTF
cdr3_nt: TGTGCCAGCAGGTCCGGGACAGGGAACTATGGCTACACCTTC
j_call: TRBJ1-2
v_call: TRBV7-9
clone_size: -
d_call: TRBD1

cdr3_aa: CASSDAGIYGYTF
cdr3_nt: TGTGCCAGCAGTGATGCCGGGATCTATGGCTACACCTTC
j_call: TRBJ1-2
v_call: TRBV6-1
clone_size: -
d_call: -

cdr3_aa: CASSLSSVREAFF
cdr3_nt: TGTGCCAGCAGTTTATCTAGTGTCCGGGAAGCTTTCTTT
j_call: TRBJ1-1
v_call: TRBV28
clone_size: -
d_call: -